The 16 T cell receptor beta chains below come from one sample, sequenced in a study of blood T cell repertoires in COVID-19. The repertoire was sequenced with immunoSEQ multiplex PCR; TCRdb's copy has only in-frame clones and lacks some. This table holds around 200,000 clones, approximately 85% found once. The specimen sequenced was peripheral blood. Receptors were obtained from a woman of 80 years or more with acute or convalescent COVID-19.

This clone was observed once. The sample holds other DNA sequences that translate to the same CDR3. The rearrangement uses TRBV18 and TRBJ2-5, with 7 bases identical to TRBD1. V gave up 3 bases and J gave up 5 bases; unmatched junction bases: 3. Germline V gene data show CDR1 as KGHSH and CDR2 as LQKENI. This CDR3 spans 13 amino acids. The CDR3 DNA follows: TGTGCCAGCTCACCCGACAGGGAGGAGACCCAGTACTTC. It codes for CASSPDREETQYF. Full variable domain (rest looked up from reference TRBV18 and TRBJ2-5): NAGVMQNPRHLVRRRGQEARLRCSPMKGHSHVYWYRQLPEEGLKFMVYLQKENIIDESGMPKERFSAEFPKEGPSILRIQQVVRGDSAAYFCASSPDREETQYFGPGTRLLVL.

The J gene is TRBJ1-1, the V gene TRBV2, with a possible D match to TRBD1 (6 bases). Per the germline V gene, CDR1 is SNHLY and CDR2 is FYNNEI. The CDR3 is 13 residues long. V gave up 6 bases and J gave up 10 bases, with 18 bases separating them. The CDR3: CASRVGRGNGAFF. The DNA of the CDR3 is TGTGCCAGCAGGGTGGGCAGGGGCAATGGAGCTTTCTTT.

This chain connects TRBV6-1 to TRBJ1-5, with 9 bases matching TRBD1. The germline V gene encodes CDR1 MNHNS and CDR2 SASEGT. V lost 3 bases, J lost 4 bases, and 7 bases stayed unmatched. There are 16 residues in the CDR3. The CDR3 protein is CASSENRGQGNQPQHF. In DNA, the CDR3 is TGTGCCAGCAGTGAGAACAGGGGGCAGGGGAATCAGCCCCAGCATTTT.

CDR3 protein: CSVGEGGNQPQHF. The CDR3 nucleotides read TGCAGCGTTGGGGAGGGAGGCAATCAGCCCCAGCATTTT. The V and J genes are TRBV29-1 and TRBJ1-5; D remains ambiguous. V was shortened by 4 bases and J by 2 bases, with 9 bases between the two germline ends. The germline V gene has CDR1 SQVTM and CDR2 ANQGSEA. This CDR3 is 13 amino acids long.

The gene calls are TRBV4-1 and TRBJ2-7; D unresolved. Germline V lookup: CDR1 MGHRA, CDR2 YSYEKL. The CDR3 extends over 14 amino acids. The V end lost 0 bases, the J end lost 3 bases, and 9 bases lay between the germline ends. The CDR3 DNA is TGCGCCAGCAGCCAAGATATTACCGGCTACGAGCAGTACTTC. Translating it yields CASSQDITGYEQYF.

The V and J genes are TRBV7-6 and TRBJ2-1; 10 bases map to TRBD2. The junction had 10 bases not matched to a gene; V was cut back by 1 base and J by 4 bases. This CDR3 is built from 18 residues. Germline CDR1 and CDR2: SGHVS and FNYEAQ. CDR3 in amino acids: CASSLELWGTSAYNEQFF. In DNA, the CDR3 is TGTGCCAGCAGCTTAGAGTTGTGGGGGACTAGCGCTTACAATGAGCAGTTCTTC.

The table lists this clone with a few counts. The CDR3 sequence: CASSYSPPPDTQYF. CDR3 coding DNA: TGTGCCAGCAGTTACTCCCCTCCCCCGGATACGCAGTATTTT. The chain is built from TRBV6-2 or TRBV6-3 and TRBJ2-3; unclear D gene. CDR1 MNHEY and CDR2 SVGEGT come from the germline V gene. The CDR3 consists of 14 residues. V was shortened by 0 bases and J by 6 bases, with 10 bases between the two germline ends.

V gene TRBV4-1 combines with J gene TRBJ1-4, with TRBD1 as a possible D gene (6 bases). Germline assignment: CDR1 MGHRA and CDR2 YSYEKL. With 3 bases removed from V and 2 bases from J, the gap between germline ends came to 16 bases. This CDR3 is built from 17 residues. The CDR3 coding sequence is TGCGCCAGCAGCCACCCCCTATCGACAGGCACTAATGAAAAACTGTTTTTT. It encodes CASSHPLSTGTNEKLFF.

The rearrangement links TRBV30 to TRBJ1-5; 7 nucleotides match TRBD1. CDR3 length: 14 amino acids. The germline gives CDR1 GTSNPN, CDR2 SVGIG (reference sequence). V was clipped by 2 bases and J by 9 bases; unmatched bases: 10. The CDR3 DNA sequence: TGTGCCTGGAGTTCGACAGGGCCCGAAGGGCCCCAGCATTTT. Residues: CAWSSTGPEGPQHF.

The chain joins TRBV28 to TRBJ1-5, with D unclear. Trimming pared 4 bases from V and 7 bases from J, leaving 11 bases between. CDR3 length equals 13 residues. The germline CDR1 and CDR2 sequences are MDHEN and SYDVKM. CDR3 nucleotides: TGTGCCAGCAGTTCCTCCTATGAGCAGCCCCAGCATTTT. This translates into CASSSSYEQPQHF.

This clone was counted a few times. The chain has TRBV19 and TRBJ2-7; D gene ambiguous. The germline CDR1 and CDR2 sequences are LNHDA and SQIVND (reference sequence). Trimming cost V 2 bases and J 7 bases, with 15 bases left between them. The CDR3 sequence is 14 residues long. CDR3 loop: CASSIPLTPWEQYF. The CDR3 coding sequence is TGTGCCAGTAGTATACCCCTGACACCCTGGGAGCAGTACTTC.

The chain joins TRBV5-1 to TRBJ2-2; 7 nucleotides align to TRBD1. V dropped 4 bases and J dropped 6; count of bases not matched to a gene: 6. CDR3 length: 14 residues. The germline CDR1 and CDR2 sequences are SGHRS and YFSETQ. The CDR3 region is CASSPGTVAGELFF. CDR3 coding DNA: TGCGCCAGCAGCCCCGGGACAGTCGCCGGGGAGCTGTTTTTT.

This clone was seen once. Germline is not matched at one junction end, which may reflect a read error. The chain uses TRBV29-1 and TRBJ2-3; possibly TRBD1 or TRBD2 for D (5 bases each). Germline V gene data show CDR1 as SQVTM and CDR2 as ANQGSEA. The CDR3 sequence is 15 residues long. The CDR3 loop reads CSVEGVATGADTQYF. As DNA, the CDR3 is TGCAGCGTGGAAGGGGTAGCGACCGGGGCAGATACGCAGTATTTT.

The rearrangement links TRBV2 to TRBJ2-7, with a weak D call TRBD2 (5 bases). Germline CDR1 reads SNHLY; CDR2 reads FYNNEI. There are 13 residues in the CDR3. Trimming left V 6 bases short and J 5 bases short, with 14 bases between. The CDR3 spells CASRASTTDEQYF. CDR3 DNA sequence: TGTGCCAGCAGGGCTAGCACCACGGACGAGCAGTACTTC.

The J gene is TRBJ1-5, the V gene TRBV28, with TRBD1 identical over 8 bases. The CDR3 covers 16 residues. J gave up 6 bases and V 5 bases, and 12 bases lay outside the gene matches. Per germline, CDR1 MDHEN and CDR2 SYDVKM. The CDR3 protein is CASSKPDRVRVQPQHF. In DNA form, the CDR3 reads TGTGCCAGCAGTAAGCCGGACAGGGTACGGGTTCAGCCCCAGCATTTT.

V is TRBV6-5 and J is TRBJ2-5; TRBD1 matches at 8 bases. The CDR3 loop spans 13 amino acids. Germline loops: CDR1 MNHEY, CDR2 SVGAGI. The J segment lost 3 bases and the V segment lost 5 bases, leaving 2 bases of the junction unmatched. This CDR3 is CASSKQGEETQYF. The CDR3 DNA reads TGTGCCAGCAGTAAACAGGGGGAAGAGACCCAGTACTTC.